What follows are 5 T cell receptor beta chains derived from one specimen sequenced in a study of blood T cell repertoires in COVID-19. Sequencing used immunoSEQ multiplex PCR; TCRdb keeps in-frame clones, though not all of them. The data show about 350,000 clones, roughly 90% seen once. Sequencing was performed on peripheral blood. The receptors were sampled from a man between 25 and 39 years old with COVID-19, enrolled during active disease.

J is TRBJ2-7 and V is TRBV7-2, with TRBD1 matching over 9 bases. Germline V gene sequence: CDR1 SGHTA, CDR2 FQGNSA. J was trimmed by 4 bases and V by 3 bases; bases with no gene match: 7. This CDR3 is built from 15 residues. The CDR3 spells CASSFRQGVTYEQYF. As DNA, the CDR3 is TGTGCCAGCAGCTTTAGACAGGGGGTAACTTACGAGCAGTACTTC. The full variable domain, with the rest looked up from reference TRBV7-2 and TRBJ2-7, is GAGVSQSPSNKVTEKGKDVELRCDPISGHTALYWYRQSLGQGLEFLIYFQGNSAPDKSGLPSDRFSAERTGGSVSTLTIQRTQQEDSAVYLCASSFRQGVTYEQYFGPGTRLTVT.

This rearrangement joins TRBV18 to TRBJ1-6, with 7 bases matching TRBD1. The germline gives CDR1 KGHSH, CDR2 LQKENI. V trimming: 3 bases; J trimming: 7 bases; junction bases outside the gene matches: 3. The CDR3 spans 14 residues. The CDR3 loop reads CASSPPGQNSPLHF. The CDR3 DNA is TGTGCCAGCTCACCGCCGGGACAGAATTCACCCCTCCACTTT.

V usage is TRBV5-1 and J usage is TRBJ2-7; D may be TRBD2 (5 bases). The CDR3 extends over 13 amino acids. Trimming took off 2 bases at V and 7 bases at J, with 13 bases between the two ends. CDR1 SGHRS and CDR2 YFSETQ come from the germline V gene. CDR3 in amino acids: CASSLGLPSEQYF. CDR3 sequence (DNA): TGCGCCAGCAGCTTAGGACTTCCCTCGGAGCAGTACTTC.

The chain uses TRBV3-1 (or the pseudogene TRBV3-2) and TRBJ2-7; TRBD1 is a possible D gene (5 bases). The CDR3 runs 15 residues. CDR1 is LGHDT, CDR2 YNNKEL, per germline (reference sequence). The V and J ends lost 0 bases and 6 bases respectively, with 15 bases between them. The CDR3, as DNA: TGTGCCAGCAGCCAAGATATAGGCAGGGTGGGCGAGCAGTACTTC. This sequence encodes CASSQDIGRVGEQYF.

As to this clone: The same CDR3 also results from other DNA sequences found in this sample. Here the CDR3 DNA reads TGTGCCAGCAGCTTAGGACTAGCGGGATCCTACGAGCAGTACTTC. Its protein product is CASSLGLAGSYEQYF. The genes are TRBV7-2 and TRBJ2-7; 11 bases match TRBD2. The CDR3 runs 15 residues. J was trimmed by 1 base and V by 1 base; bases with no gene match: 0. The germline gives CDR1 SGHTA, CDR2 FQGNSA.